These 10 T cell receptor beta chains were all obtained from the same sample, sequenced in a study of blood T cell repertoires in COVID-19. Generated by immunoSEQ multiplex PCR, the TCRdb table keeps only in-frame clones and is missing some. The sample shows approximately 180,000 clones, 80% to 95% of them seen only once. The sequenced sample was peripheral blood. The receptor set was obtained from a man in his fifties with acute or convalescent COVID-19.

The chain joins TRBV5-1 to TRBJ2-7, with 7 positions matching TRBD2. The CDR3 runs 14 residues. Germline-derived CDR1 and CDR2 are SGHRS and YFSETQ. Trimming removed 1 base from V and 3 bases from J; junction bases left unmatched: 4. The CDR3 spells CASSLLPGGYEQYF. The DNA for the CDR3 is TGCGCCAGCAGCTTGCTGCCGGGAGGCTACGAGCAGTACTTC. The full variable domain, with the rest looked up from reference TRBV5-1 and TRBJ2-7, is KAGVTQTPRYLIKTRGQQVTLSCSPISGHRSVSWYQQTPGQGLQFLFEYFSETQRNKGNFPGRFSGRQFSNSRSEMNVSTLELGDSALYLCASSLLPGGYEQYFGPGTRLTVT.

A few counts support this clone. The J gene is TRBJ1-5, the V gene TRBV6-2 or TRBV6-3, with TRBD1 as a possible D gene (5 bases). Trimming left V 2 bases short and J 1 base short, with 9 bases between. This CDR3 is built from 15 residues. Looked up from germline, CDR1 is MNHEY and CDR2 is SVGEGT. The CDR3 here is CASSYGGRSNQPQHF. The CDR3 nucleotides are TGTGCCAGCAGTTACGGGGGGAGGAGCAATCAGCCCCAGCATTTT.

The CDR3 DNA is TGTGCCTGGGGGACTAGCGGGAGCGTTGGTACGCAGTATTTT. Translating gives CAWGTSGSVGTQYF. The chain recombines TRBV30 with TRBJ2-3, with 14 bases identical to TRBD2. This CDR3 is 14 amino acids long. The junction had 6 bases not matched to a gene; V was cut back by 5 bases and J by 8 bases. The germline CDR1 and CDR2 sequences are GTSNPN and SVGIG (reference sequence).

V and J are TRBV7-2 and TRBJ2-3; no clear D gene. The CDR3 is 14 residues long. Trimming took 0 bases from V and 6 from J, leaving 10 bases between them. Germline V gene data show CDR1 as SGHTA and CDR2 as FQGNSA. This chain's CDR3 is CASSLAGYGDTQYF. As DNA, the CDR3 is TGTGCCAGCAGCTTAGCCGGGTATGGGGATACGCAGTATTTT.

This clone was found once. V and J are TRBV18 and TRBJ1-5, with TRBD1 identical over 9 bases. The J segment lost 7 bases and the V segment lost 4 bases, leaving 11 bases of the junction unmatched. The germline V gene encodes CDR1 KGHSH and CDR2 LQKENI. The CDR3 is 16 amino acids. The CDR3: CASSRNLQGAEQPQHF. DNA for the CDR3: TGTGCCAGCTCACGGAACTTACAGGGGGCTGAACAGCCCCAGCATTTT.

Comments on this clone: Other DNA sequences in the same sample also yield this CDR3. DNA of the CDR3: TGCAGTGCTAGAGGCGGGGGCGAGCAGTACTTC. Translation: CSARGGGEQYF. The chain is built from TRBV20-1 and TRBJ2-7; TRBD2 matches 7 bases. V shed 1 base and J 6 bases; nucleotides not matched to a gene: 0. Germline-derived CDR1 and CDR2 are DFQATT and SNEGSKA (reference sequence). The CDR3 spans 11 residues.

The chain uses TRBV7-3 and TRBJ2-2, with 7 positions matching TRBD1. The junction had 4 bases not matched to a gene; V was cut back by 8 bases and J by 1 base. The CDR3 is 14 amino acids. CDR1 and CDR2 from the germline V gene are SGHTA and FQGTGA. CDR3 residues: CASGRTGNTGELFF. The DNA of the CDR3 is TGTGCCAGCGGTAGGACAGGGAACACCGGGGAGCTGTTTTTT.

The chain couples TRBV27 to TRBJ2-2, with TRBD2 matching over 9 bases. After removal of 2 bases from V and 4 bases from J, the junction contained 8 bases not matched to a gene. Germline CDR1 is MNHEY and CDR2 is SMNVEV (reference sequence). The CDR3 is made up of 17 amino acids. In nucleotides, the CDR3 is TGTGCCAGCAGTTTAGCGGGGGGGGGCTCTCGCACCGGGGAGCTGTTTTTT. Protein sequence: CASSLAGGGSRTGELFF.

The chain couples TRBV25-1 to TRBJ1-2; weak D call: TRBD1 (6 bases). The germline V gene encodes CDR1 MGHDK and CDR2 SYGVNS. Trimming left V 6 bases short and J 6 bases short, with 8 bases between. The CDR3 runs to 11 residues. CDR3 sequence reads: CASRTGNGYTF. The DNA for the CDR3 is TGTGCCAGCAGAACAGGGAATGGCTACACCTTC.

The rearrangement links TRBV5-5 to TRBJ2-1, with TRBD2 matching over 10 bases. V lost 0 bases and J lost 6; bases outside the gene matches: 6. CDR3 length: 16 amino acids. Germline V gene lookup returns CDR1 SGHKS and CDR2 YYEKEE (reference sequence). In DNA form, the CDR3 reads TGTGCCAGCAGCTTGGCGGGACTAGCGCTCGTCAATGAGCAGTTCTTC. Its translation: CASSLAGLALVNEQFF.